Sequencing of this T cell receptor (beta chain) was carried out in a study of shared clonotypes between healthy human individuals. The germline gives CDR1 MNHEY, CDR2 SMNVEV (reference sequence). The trim removed 2 bases at V and 2 bases at J, leaving 1 base unmatched. This CDR3 has 15 residues. Broader study findings: The researchers took only blood, and tissue repertoires probably look different. Clonotypes shared by all four sorted-subset donors had higher generation probabilities than non-shared clonotypes.

The test was conducted at deep level. Method: immunoSEQ multiplex PCR; TCRdb's copy keeps in-frame clones and lacks some. In the table there are some 740,000 clones, around 92% of which are singletons. It was CD45RO-negative cells, positively selected for CCR7, that made up naive CD8 cells, with terminally differentiated effector memory CD45RA+ cells excluded. About this clone itself: The antigen is unknown.

Sequencing input: naive CD8+ T cells sorted from blood. This TCR was sampled from a man aged 25-45 years in good health. The chain combines TRBV27 with TRBJ2-3; 10 nucleotides line up with TRBD1. In DNA form, the CDR3 reads TGTGCCAGCAGTTTAGGACAGGGGGTCACAGATACGCAGTATTTT. The encoded protein is CASSLGQGVTDTQYF.